The source of this T cell receptor beta chain is a study of blood T cell repertoires in COVID-19. The CDR3 loop spans 17 amino acids. Trimming left V 5 bases short and J 0 bases short, with 14 bases between. The germline V gene has CDR1 LNHDA and CDR2 SQIVND (reference sequence). This clone turned up a few times. Per the authors' pipeline: Amplification from reference gene primers served as the basis for estimated nucleated cell counts. TCRdb's copy holds only in-frame clones and misses some; the assay was immunoSEQ multiplex PCR. V, J and clone size are taken as reported in that table, and D and trimming were inferred from the DNA itself. The table lists under 200,000 clones, 70% to 85% of them singletons.

The source is a woman aged 60 to 75 with acute COVID-19. The chain combines TRBV19 with TRBJ1-6; D not resolved. Specimen: PBMCs or T cells enriched from blood (not recorded which). The CDR3 nucleotides are TGTGCCAGTAGTTCTCTCGGAGCGAGCTCCTATAATTCACCCCTCCACTTT. Amino acid sequence: CASSSLGASSYNSPLHF. Using reference TRBV19 and TRBJ1-6 for the parts outside the CDR3, the full variable domain is DGGITQSPKYLFRKEGQNVTLSCEQNLNHDAMYWYRQDPGQGLRLIYYSQIVNDFQKGDIAEGYSVSREKKESFPLTVTSAQKNPTAFYLCASSSLGASSYNSPLHFGNGTRLTVT.